This T cell receptor beta chain was recovered during a study of OX40 agonist ivuxolimab in advanced cancers. Clones were read by immunoSEQ multiplex PCR, and TCRdb kept only the in-frame ones, dropping some. The sample gives approximately 58,000 clones, 75% to 90% of which show up once; 0.75% is in the top ten. Germline CDR1 is SNHLY and CDR2 is FYNNEI. The CDR3 has 12 residues. The ends were cut back, 5 bases at V and 7 bases at J, with 9 bases in the middle. Study-level findings and limits: Among expanded peripheral T cells, antigen specificity went undetermined.

A remark on this clone: Its specificity is not known.

The material sequenced was CD4+ or CD8+ T cells sorted from blood, taken in a trial of the OX40 agonist ivuxolimab. The sequence came from an adult with an advanced solid tumor such as melanoma, head and neck, liver or kidney cancer. The rearrangement links TRBV2 to TRBJ2-1; a possible D gene is TRBD1 (6 bases). CDR3 sequence (DNA): TGTGCCAGCAGTCAGGGGATGAATGAGCAGTTCTTC. Its protein is CASSQGMNEQFF.